The present T cell receptor (beta chain) was sequenced within a study of shared clonotypes between healthy human individuals. The CDR3 has 14 amino acids. V lost 4 bases and J lost 7, with 18 bases in between. The germline V gene encodes CDR1 SGHRS and CDR2 YFSETQ. Using immunoSEQ multiplex PCR, the repertoire was profiled, and TCRdb retains in-frame clones only, with some absent. The repertoire has 2 million to 2.5 million clones, approximately 95% of them found once; the top ten carry around 0.13%. The chain employs TRBV5-1 and TRBJ2-7; D assignment may be TRBD1 or TRBD2 (5 bases each). The sequenced material came from naive CD4+ T cells sorted from blood. The subset here: CD45RA+ positively selected. The sequence was collected from a man between 18 and 35 years old in good health. CDR3 DNA sequence: TGCGCCAGCAGCGTCGGGACGGCCTTTGGAGAGCAGTACTTC. As protein: CASSVGTAFGEQYF.